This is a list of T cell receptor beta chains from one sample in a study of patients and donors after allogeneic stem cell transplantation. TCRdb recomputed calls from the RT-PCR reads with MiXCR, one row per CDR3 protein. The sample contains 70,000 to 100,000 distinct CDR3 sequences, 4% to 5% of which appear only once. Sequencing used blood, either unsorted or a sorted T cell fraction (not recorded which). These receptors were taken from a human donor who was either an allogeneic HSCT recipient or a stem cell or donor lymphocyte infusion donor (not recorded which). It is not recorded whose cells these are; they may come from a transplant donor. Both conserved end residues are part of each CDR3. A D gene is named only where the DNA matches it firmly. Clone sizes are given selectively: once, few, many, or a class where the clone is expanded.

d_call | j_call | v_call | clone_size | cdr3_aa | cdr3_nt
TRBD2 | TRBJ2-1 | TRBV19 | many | CASKALQGLGHNEQFF | TGTGCCAGTAAGGCGCTACAGGGACTAGGGCACAATGAGCAGTTCTTC
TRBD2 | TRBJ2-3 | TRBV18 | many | CASSPPRSGGSTDTQYF | TGTGCCAGCTCACCCCCCAGGAGCGGGGGGAGCACAGATACGCAGTATTTT
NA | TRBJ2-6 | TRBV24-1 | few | CATSQRPGRTGYGANVLTF | TGTGCCACCAGCCAAAGACCAGGCCGCACAGGGTACGGGGCCAACGTCCTGACTTTC
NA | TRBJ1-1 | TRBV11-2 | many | CASSSSGRLGSMNTEAFF | TGTGCCAGCAGCTCCAGCGGGAGGTTGGGGAGTATGAACACTGAAGCTTTCTTT
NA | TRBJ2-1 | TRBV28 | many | CASSLRQNNEQFF | TGTGCCAGCAGTCTTCGACAGAACAATGAGCAGTTCTTC
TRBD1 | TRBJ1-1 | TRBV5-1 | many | CASSLDGTGAGTEAFF | TGCGCCAGCAGCTTGGATGGGACAGGGGCTGGGACTGAAGCTTTCTTT
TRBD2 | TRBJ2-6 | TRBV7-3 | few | CASSLASGPSGANVLTF | TGTGCCAGCAGCTTAGCTAGCGGACCCTCTGGGGCCAACGTCCTGACTTTC
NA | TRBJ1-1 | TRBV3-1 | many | CASTTHDTNTEAFF | TGTGCCAGCACCACACATGACACGAACACTGAAGCTTTCTTT
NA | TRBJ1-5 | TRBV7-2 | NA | CASSLTSRQPQHF | TGTGCCAGCAGCCTCACCAGTCGTCAGCCCCAGCATTTT
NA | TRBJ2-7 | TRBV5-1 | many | CASSLVQVGDEQYF | TGCGCCAGCAGCTTGGTGCAGGTCGGCGACGAGCAGTACTTC
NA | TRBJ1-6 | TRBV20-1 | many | CSARVPGSSYNSPLHF | TGCAGTGCTAGAGTCCCGGGGAGCTCCTATAATTCACCCCTCCACTTT
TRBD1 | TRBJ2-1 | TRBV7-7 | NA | CASSWDRSFIDGQFF | TGTGCTAGCAGTTGGGACAGGTCGTTTATCGATGGGCAGTTCTTC
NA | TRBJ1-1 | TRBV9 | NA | CASSPNTGGNTEAFF | TGTGCCAGCAGCCCTAATACAGGCGGGAACACTGAAGCTTTCTTT
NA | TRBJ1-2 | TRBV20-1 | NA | CSAKGAALNYGYTF | TGCAGTGCCAAGGGTGCAGCCCTCAACTATGGCTACACCTTC
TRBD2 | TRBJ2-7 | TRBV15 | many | CATSPGGYEQYF | TGTGCCACCAGCCCGGGAGGATACGAGCAGTACTTC
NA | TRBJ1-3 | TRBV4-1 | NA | CASSQLNGNTIYF | TGCGCCAGCAGCCAATTGAATGGAAACACCATATATTTT
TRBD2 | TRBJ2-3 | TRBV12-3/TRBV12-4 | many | CASSPRFGAGDGSDTQYF | TGTGCCAGCAGTCCCCGCTTTGGGGCGGGAGATGGTTCAGATACGCAGTATTTT
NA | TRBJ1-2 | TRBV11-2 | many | CASSLSLGQAGYTF | TGTGCCAGCAGCTTAAGTCTCGGGCAGGCTGGCTACACCTTC
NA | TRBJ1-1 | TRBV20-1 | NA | CSARVSGRGFSEAFF | TGCAGTGCTAGAGTGTCGGGCAGGGGTTTTTCTGAAGCTTTCTTT
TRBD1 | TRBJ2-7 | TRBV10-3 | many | CAISRGQGDLEQYF | TGTGCCATCAGCAGGGGACAGGGGGATCTCGAGCAGTACTTC
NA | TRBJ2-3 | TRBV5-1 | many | CASSQGGGRDTQYF | TGCGCCAGCAGCCAGGGGGGCGGGCGGGATACGCAGTATTTT
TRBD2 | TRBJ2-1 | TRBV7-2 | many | CASSLGGRAVDEQFF | TGTGCCAGCAGCTTAGGCGGGAGGGCCGTGGATGAGCAGTTCTTC
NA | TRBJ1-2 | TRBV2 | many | CASSVQISYGYTF | TGTGCCAGCAGTGTCCAGATATCCTATGGCTACACCTTC
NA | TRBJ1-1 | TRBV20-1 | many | CSARTRSSAYEAFF | TGCAGTGCTAGAACCCGGAGTAGTGCTTATGAAGCTTTCTTT
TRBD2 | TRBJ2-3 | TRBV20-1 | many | CSARDLTSGGVADTQYF | TGCAGTGCTAGAGATCTAACTAGCGGGGGAGTAGCAGATACGCAGTATTTT
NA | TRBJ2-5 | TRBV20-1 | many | CSARAPGETQYF | TGCAGTGCTAGAGCCCCTGGGGAGACCCAGTACTTC
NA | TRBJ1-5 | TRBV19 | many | CASNPTGRNSNQPQHF | TGTGCCAGTAACCCCACTGGACGCAATAGCAATCAGCCCCAGCATTTT
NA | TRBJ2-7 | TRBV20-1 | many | CSARVGHNYEQYF | TGCAGTGCTAGAGTCGGTCACAACTACGAGCAGTACTTC
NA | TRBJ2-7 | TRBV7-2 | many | CASSLSRNYEQYF | TGTGCCAGCAGCTTATCCAGGAACTACGAGCAGTACTTC